The 19 T cell receptor beta chains below come from one sample, sequenced in a study of blood T cells in healthy people across ages. The authors ran a second PCR of about 6 to 11 cycles using a sample-barcoded 5' primer and a J-beta primer mix. TCRdb ran MiXCR on the 5' RACE reads and lists one entry per CDR3 protein. The sample lists some 920,000 distinct CDR3 sequences, about 53% occurring once. The sample was blood. The receptors were sampled from a woman aged 60 to 75 in good health.

The sample holds a few counts of this clonotype. V gene TRBV7-3 combines with J gene TRBJ2-1; D perhaps matches TRBD2 (5 bases). The length of the CDR3 is 15 residues. Per the germline V gene, CDR1 is SGHTA and CDR2 is FQGTGA. Trimming removed 5 bases at V and 9 bases at J, with 20 bases between. CDR3 DNA sequence: TGTGCCAGCAGCCCAACATCGCCGGGGTACGGTGAGCAGTTCTTC. Translating gives CASSPTSPGYGEQFF.

The chain has TRBV28 and TRBJ2-2; TRBD1 is a possible D gene (5 bases). This CDR3 contains 13 residues. Germline CDR1 is MDHEN and CDR2 is SYDVKM. CDR3 amino acids: CASRGHNTGELFF. The CDR3 DNA is TGTGCTTCGCGTGGACATAACACCGGGGAGCTGTTTTTT.

V gene TRBV29-1 combines with J gene TRBJ2-6; D not resolved. V was cut by 5 bases and J by 2 bases, with 7 bases left in between. The CDR3 spans 13 residues. Germline V CDR1 and CDR2: SQVTM, ANQGSEA. The CDR3 here is CSVWVAGANVLTF. CDR3 DNA: TGCAGCGTTTGGGTAGCTGGGGCCAACGTCCTGACTTTC.

The chain recombines TRBV30 with TRBJ2-3; unclear D gene. CDR3 length: 17 amino acids. The ends were cut back, 6 bases at V and 0 bases at J, with 22 bases in the middle. In germline, CDR1 is GTSNPN, CDR2 SVGIG (reference sequence). This CDR3 reads CACQDDLGGSSTDTQYF. CDR3 sequence (DNA): TGTGCCTGCCAAGATGATCTTGGCGGATCTAGCACAGATACGCAGTATTTT.

The chain recombines TRBV5-1 with TRBJ2-3; D possibly matches TRBD1 or TRBD2 (6 bases each). Trimming stripped 7 bases from V and 0 bases from J, with 12 bases between. Germline V gene data show CDR1 as SGHRS and CDR2 as YFSETQ. This CDR3 contains 14 residues. The CDR3 region has the DNA TGCGCCAGCGTGCGGGACACTAGCACAGATACGCAGTATTTT. Translating gives CASVRDTSTDTQYF.

This clonotype was seen a handful of times. The V call is TRBV13, the J call TRBJ1-2, with 7 positions matching TRBD1. The length of the CDR3 is 15 residues. The V gene's germline CDR1 is PRHDT and CDR2 FYEKMQ (reference sequence). Unmatched junction bases numbered 13, after V lost 5 bases and J lost 7 bases. CDR3 loop: CASSQGVEGGGGYTF. In DNA, the CDR3 is TGTGCCAGCAGCCAAGGCGTCGAAGGGGGCGGTGGCTACACCTTC.

The chain recombines TRBV15 with TRBJ1-2, with a weak D call TRBD1 (6 bases). CDR1 and CDR2 from the germline V gene are LNHNV and YYDKDF (reference sequence). The CDR3 runs to 15 residues. V lost 8 bases and J lost 2, with 18 bases in between. DNA for the CDR3: TGTGCCACCGGTCCTCAACAGGGCCCGAACTATGGCTACACCTTC. It translates to CATGPQQGPNYGYTF. The whole variable domain, filled in from reference TRBV15 and TRBJ1-2, reads DAMVIQNPRYQVTQFGKPVTLSCSQTLNHNVMYWYQQKSSQAPKLLFHYYDKDFNNEADTPDNFQSRRPNTSFCFLDIRSPGLGDTAMYLCATGPQQGPNYGYTFGSGTRLTVV.

This chain connects TRBV21-1 to TRBJ2-3. TRBV21-1 is a known pseudogene. There are 12 residues in the CDR3. The CDR3: CASSNLTDTQYF. CDR3 in DNA: TGTGCCAGCAGCAATCTTACAGATACGCAGTATTTT.

J is TRBJ2-7 and V is TRBV20-1, with 12 bases identical to TRBD2. There are 15 residues in the CDR3. With V trimmed by 1 base and J by 7 bases, 8 bases remained unmatched. Germline lookup yields CDR1 DFQATT and CDR2 SNEGSKA (reference sequence). In DNA form, the CDR3 reads TGCAGTGCTAGAGGCTTGCTAGCGGGAGGGCTTGAGCAGTACTTC. Its protein product is CSARGLLAGGLEQYF.

V and J are TRBV7-2 and TRBJ2-7; D ambiguous. The CDR3 consists of 14 residues. The germline V gene has CDR1 SGHTA and CDR2 FQGNSA. The germline V and J ends were trimmed by 0 bases and 5 bases, with 11 bases remaining between them. CDR3 amino acids: CASSLARWADEQYF. The CDR3 DNA reads as TGTGCCAGCAGCTTAGCCAGGTGGGCCGACGAGCAGTACTTC.

The V call is TRBV7-8, the J call TRBJ1-4; TRBD1 aligns across 7 bases. Germline loops: CDR1 SGHVS, CDR2 FQNEAQ. The V gene end was trimmed by 5 bases and the J gene end by 8 bases; junction bases not matched to a gene: 8. The CDR3 runs 14 residues. The CDR3 DNA sequence: TGTGCCAGCAGCACAAGGGGGCGAGGGGAAAAACTGTTTTTT. Its protein product is CASSTRGRGEKLFF. The full variable domain, rest sourced from reference TRBV7-8 and TRBJ1-4, is GAGVSQSPRYKVAKRGQDVALRCDPISGHVSLFWYQQALGQGPEFLTYFQNEAQLDKSGLPSDRFFAERPEGSVSTLKIQRTQQEDSAVYLCASSTRGRGEKLFFGSGTQLSVL.

This clonotype was picked up a small number of times. The chain has TRBV5-5 and TRBJ2-7, with D possibly being TRBD1 (6 bases). Per the germline V gene, CDR1 is SGHKS and CDR2 is YYEKEE (reference sequence). The CDR3 is 15 amino acids. V gave up 2 bases and J gave up 5 bases, with 17 bases separating them. CDR3 sequence reads: CASSFPIQGNNEQYF. The CDR3 region has the DNA TGTGCCAGCAGCTTCCCTATACAGGGTAACAACGAGCAGTACTTC.

This chain links TRBV20-1 with TRBJ2-1; 12 bases map to TRBD2. Per germline, CDR1 DFQATT and CDR2 SNEGSKA (reference sequence). CDR3 size: 20 residues. J was trimmed by 8 bases and V by 2 bases; bases with no gene match: 22. CDR3 in amino acids: CSARPLWTSGNSGNRDEQFF. DNA of the CDR3: TGCAGTGCTAGACCGCTGTGGACTAGCGGGAATAGCGGCAATCGGGATGAGCAGTTCTTC.

This chain uses TRBV29-1 with TRBJ2-3; D uncertain. V dropped 3 bases and J dropped 6 bases, with 13 bases sitting between them. The CDR3 is 13 residues long. Germline-derived CDR1 and CDR2 are SQVTM and ANQGSEA. Here the CDR3 DNA reads TGCAGCGTTGATCCAGAGTCGGTGGATACGCAGTATTTT. Amino acids: CSVDPESVDTQYF.

Worth noting for this clonotype: One base away lies a much larger clone, so this may be a sequencing read error. The chain couples TRBV2 to TRBJ2-5; D is undetermined. The V gene's germline CDR1 is SNHLY and CDR2 FYNNEI. V was shortened by 10 bases and J by 2 bases, with 14 bases between the two germline ends. This CDR3 has 13 residues. CDR3 sequence (DNA): TGTGCCACCAATCACGAAGGTCAAGAGACCCAGTACTTC. This gives the protein CATNHEGQETQYF.

J is TRBJ1-5 and V is TRBV7-2; a possible D gene is TRBD1 (6 bases). Trimming cost V 11 bases and J 7 bases, with 21 bases left between them. CDR1 is SGHTA and CDR2 is FQGNSA in the germline V gene. The CDR3 runs to 14 residues. The CDR3 loop reads CAGNPEGGRQPQHF. CDR3 DNA sequence: TGTGCCGGCAATCCAGAAGGGGGGCGGCAGCCCCAGCATTTT.

The rearrangement uses TRBV2 and TRBJ1-2, with no clear D. Germline CDR1 SNHLY, CDR2 FYNNEI. V was trimmed by 1 base and J by 5 bases, leaving 20 bases between them. This CDR3 has 17 residues. DNA for the CDR3: TGTGCCAGCAGTGAAGGGCCCACCGTAAGCGCTAGATATGGCTACACCTTC. Translating it yields CASSEGPTVSARYGYTF. The full variable domain, rest sourced from reference TRBV2 and TRBJ1-2, is EPEVTQTPSHQVTQMGQEVILRCVPISNHLYFYWYRQILGQKVEFLVSFYNNEISEKSEIFDDQFSVERPDGSNFTLKIRSTKLEDSAMYFCASSEGPTVSARYGYTFGSGTRLTVV.

The genes are TRBV20-1 and TRBJ2-1; the match to TRBD1 covers 8 bases. Germline CDR1 and CDR2: DFQATT and SNEGSKA (reference sequence). The CDR3 is 14 amino acids. V dropped 5 bases and J dropped 0; count of bases not matched to a gene: 3. CDR3 DNA: TGCAGTGCTTTAGACAGGGGCTCCTACAATGAGCAGTTCTTC. Protein: CSALDRGSYNEQFF.

This chain connects TRBV9 to TRBJ2-7; D is ambiguous. Per the germline V gene, CDR1 is SGDLS and CDR2 is YYNGEE. V lost 3 bases and J lost 0, with 13 bases in between. This CDR3 region has 15 residues. The CDR3 nucleotides are TGTGCCAGCAGCGCAAACTTGGGCGTCTCCTACGAGCAGTACTTC. The encoded protein is CASSANLGVSYEQYF.